This paragraph reports one T cell receptor beta chain. Germline-derived CDR1 and CDR2 are ENHRY and SYGVKD. Trimming at V came to 6 bases and at J to 7 bases, leaving 2 bases not matched to a gene. This CDR3 comprises 14 residues. The data derive from a study of blood T cell repertoires in COVID-19. Study details: Samples representing acute and convalescent COVID-19 were sourced from the United States, Italy and Spain. T cells, B-cell-depleted T cells, or PBMCs supplied cDNA or gDNA.

Original analysis: Reference gene primers were amplified, and this amplification served to estimate nucleated cell counts. TCRdb's table, derived via immunoSEQ multiplex PCR, lists solely in-frame clones and lacks some. V, J and clone size derive from that table, while D and trimming were established from the DNA sequence. The table includes about 150,000 clones, over 70% detected once. The sequencing input was peripheral blood. The rearrangement joins TRBV10-3 to TRBJ2-1; 14 bases map to TRBD2. The clonotype comes from a woman in her 70s who had recovered from COVID-19. CDR3 region: CAIRTSGRGNEQFF. The CDR3 DNA is TGTGCCATCAGGACTAGCGGGAGGGGAAATGAGCAGTTCTTC.